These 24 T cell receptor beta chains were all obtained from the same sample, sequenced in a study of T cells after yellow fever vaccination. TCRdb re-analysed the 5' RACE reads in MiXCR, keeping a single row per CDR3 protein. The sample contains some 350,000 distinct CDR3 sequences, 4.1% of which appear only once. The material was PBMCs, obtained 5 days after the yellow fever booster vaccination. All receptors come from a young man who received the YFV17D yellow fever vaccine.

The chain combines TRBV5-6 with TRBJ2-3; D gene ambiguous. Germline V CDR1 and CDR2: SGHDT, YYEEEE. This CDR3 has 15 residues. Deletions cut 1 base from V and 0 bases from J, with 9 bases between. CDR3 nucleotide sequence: TGTGCCAGCAGCTTGCCATACTCTAGCACAGATACGCAGTATTTT. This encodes CASSLPYSSTDTQYF.

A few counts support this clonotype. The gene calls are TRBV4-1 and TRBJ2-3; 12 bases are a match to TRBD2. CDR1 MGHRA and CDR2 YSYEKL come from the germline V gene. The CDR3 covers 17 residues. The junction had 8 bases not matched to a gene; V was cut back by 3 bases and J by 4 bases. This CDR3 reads CASSHQTSGGSADTQYF. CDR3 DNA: TGCGCCAGCAGCCACCAGACTAGCGGGGGCTCGGCAGATACGCAGTATTTT.

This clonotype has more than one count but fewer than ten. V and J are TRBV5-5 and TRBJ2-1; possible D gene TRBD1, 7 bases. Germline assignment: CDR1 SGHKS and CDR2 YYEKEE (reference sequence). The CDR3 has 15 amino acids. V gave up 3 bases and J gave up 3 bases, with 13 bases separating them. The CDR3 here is CASSWRDRNYNEQFF. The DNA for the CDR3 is TGTGCCAGCAGCTGGAGGGACAGAAACTACAATGAGCAGTTCTTC.

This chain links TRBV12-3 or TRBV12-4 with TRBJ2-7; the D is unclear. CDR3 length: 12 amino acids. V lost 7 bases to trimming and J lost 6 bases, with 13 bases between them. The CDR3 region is CASTADRSEQYF. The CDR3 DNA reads TGTGCCAGCACCGCGGACCGGAGCGAGCAGTACTTC.

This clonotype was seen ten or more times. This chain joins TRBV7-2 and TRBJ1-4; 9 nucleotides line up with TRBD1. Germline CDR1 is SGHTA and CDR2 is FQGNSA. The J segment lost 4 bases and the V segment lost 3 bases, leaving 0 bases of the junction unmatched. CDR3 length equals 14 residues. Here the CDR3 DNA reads TGTGCCAGCAGCTTGGACAGGGGTAATGAAAAACTGTTTTTT. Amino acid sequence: CASSLDRGNEKLFF.

The CDR3 here is CASSTGQKDQPQHF. CDR3 coding DNA: TGCGCCAGCAGCACGGGACAGAAAGATCAGCCCCAGCATTTT. The chain couples TRBV5-1 to TRBJ1-5; TRBD1 aligns across 7 bases. The CDR3 runs 14 residues. Germline CDR1 and CDR2: SGHRS and YFSETQ. V dropped 4 bases and J dropped 5; count of bases not matched to a gene: 6.

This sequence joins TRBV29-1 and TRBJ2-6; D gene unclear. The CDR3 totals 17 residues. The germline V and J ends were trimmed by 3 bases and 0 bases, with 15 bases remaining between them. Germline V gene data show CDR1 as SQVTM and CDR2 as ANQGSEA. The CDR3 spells CSVDSRHPLSGANVLTF. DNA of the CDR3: TGCAGCGTTGACAGTCGCCATCCACTCTCTGGGGCCAACGTCCTGACTTTC.

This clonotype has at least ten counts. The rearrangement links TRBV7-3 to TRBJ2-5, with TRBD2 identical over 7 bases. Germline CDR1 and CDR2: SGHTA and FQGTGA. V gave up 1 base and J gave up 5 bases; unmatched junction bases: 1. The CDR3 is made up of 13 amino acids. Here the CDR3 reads CASSLMGGETQYF. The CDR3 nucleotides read TGTGCCAGCAGCTTAATGGGGGGGGAGACCCAGTACTTC.

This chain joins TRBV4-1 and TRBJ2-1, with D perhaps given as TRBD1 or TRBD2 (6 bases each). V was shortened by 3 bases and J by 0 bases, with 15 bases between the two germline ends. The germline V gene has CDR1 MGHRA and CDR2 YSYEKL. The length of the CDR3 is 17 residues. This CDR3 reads CASSQWGAGSSYNEQFF. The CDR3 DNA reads TGCGCCAGCAGCCAGTGGGGGGCGGGTAGCTCCTACAATGAGCAGTTCTTC.

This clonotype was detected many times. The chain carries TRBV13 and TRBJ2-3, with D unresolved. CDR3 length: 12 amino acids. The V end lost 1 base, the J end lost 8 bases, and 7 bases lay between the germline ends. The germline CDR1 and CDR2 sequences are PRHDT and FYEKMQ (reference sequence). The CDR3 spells CASSLALSTQYF. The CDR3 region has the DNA TGTGCCAGCAGCTTAGCGCTGAGTACGCAGTATTTT.

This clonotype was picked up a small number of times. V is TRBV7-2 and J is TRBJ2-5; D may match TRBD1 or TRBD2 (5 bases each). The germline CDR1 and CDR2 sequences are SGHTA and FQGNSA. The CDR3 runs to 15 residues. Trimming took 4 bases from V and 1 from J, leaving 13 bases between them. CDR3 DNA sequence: TGTGCCAGCAGCTCGGGGCCTCAAGGCCAAGAGACCCAGTACTTC. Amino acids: CASSSGPQGQETQYF.

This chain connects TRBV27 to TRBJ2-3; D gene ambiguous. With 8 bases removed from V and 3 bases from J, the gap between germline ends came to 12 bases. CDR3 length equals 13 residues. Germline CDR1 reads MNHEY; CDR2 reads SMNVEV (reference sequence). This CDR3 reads CASAIGRTDTQYF. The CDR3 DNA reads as TGTGCCAGCGCCATCGGCAGGACAGATACGCAGTATTTT.

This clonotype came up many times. The CDR3 region is CASSLAGGPIETQYF. CDR3 nucleotide sequence: TGTGCCAGCAGTTTGGCGGGGGGGCCTATTGAGACCCAGTACTTC. The gene calls are TRBV7-3 and TRBJ2-5; 9 bases are shared with TRBD2. V lost 6 bases and J lost 5; bases outside the gene matches: 10. The CDR3 is 15 residues long. Per germline, CDR1 SGHTA and CDR2 FQGTGA.

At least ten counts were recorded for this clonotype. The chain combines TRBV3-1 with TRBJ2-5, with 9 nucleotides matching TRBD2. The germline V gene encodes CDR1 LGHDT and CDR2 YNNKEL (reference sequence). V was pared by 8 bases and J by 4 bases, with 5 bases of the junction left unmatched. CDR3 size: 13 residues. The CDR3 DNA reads TGTGCCAGCCGACCTAGCGGGATAGAGACCCAGTACTTC. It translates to CASRPSGIETQYF.

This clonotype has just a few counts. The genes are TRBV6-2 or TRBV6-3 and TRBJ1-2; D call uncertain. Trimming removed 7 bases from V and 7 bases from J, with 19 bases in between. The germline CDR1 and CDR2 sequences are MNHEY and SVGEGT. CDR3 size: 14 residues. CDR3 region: CASTPRLPAGGYTF. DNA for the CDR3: TGTGCCAGCACCCCGCGGCTTCCAGCAGGTGGCTACACCTTC.

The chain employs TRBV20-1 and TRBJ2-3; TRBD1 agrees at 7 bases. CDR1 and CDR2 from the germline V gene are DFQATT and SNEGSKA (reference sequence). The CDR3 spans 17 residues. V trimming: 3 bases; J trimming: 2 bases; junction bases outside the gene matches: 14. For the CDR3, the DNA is TGCAGTGCTAGGACAGGGCCATCCGACTTTCACACAGATACGCAGTATTTT. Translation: CSARTGPSDFHTDTQYF.

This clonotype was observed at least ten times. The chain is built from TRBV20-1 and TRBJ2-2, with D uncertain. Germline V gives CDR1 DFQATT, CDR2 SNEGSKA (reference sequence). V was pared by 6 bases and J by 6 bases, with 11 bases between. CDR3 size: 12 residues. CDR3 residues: CSAPIGAGELFF. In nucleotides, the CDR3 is TGCAGTGCCCCCATTGGAGCCGGGGAGCTGTTTTTT.

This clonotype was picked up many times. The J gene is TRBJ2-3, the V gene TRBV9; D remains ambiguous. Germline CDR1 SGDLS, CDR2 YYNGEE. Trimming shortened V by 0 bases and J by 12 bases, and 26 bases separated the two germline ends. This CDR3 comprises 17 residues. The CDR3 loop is CASSVGEVVLNTDIQYF. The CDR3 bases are TGTGCCAGCAGCGTAGGCGAGGTGGTTTTGAACACAGATATTCAGTATTTT.

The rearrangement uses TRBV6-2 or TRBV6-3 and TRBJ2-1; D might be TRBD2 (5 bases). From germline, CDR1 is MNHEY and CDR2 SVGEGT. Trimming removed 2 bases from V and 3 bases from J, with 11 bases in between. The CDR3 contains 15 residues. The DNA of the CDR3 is TGTGCCAGCAGTTACCGAGCGACTAACTACAATGAGCAGTTCTTC. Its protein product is CASSYRATNYNEQFF.

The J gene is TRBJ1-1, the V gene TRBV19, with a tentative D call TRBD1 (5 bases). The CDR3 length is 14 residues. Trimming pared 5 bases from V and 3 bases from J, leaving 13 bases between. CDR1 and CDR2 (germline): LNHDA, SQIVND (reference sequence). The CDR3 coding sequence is TGTGCCAGTAGTTTTGGGGGAGATTACACTGAAGCTTTCTTT. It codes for CASSFGGDYTEAFF. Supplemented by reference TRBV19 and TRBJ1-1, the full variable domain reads DGGITQSPKYLFRKEGQNVTLSCEQNLNHDAMYWYRQDPGQGLRLIYYSQIVNDFQKGDIAEGYSVSREKKESFPLTVTSAQKNPTAFYLCASSFGGDYTEAFFGQGTRLTVV.

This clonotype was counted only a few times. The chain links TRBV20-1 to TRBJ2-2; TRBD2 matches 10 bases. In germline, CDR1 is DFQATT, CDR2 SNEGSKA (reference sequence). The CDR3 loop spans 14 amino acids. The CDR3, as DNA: TGCAGCGGAGCTAGCGGGGGTGCGCCCGGGGAGCTGTTTTTT. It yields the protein CSGASGGAPGELFF.

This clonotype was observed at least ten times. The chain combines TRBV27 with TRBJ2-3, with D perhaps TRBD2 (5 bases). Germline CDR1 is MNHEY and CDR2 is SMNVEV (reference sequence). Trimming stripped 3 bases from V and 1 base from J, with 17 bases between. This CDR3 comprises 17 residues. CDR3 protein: CASSLVGELLRTDTQYF. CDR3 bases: TGTGCCAGCAGTTTGGTTGGGGAGCTATTACGCACAGATACGCAGTATTTT.

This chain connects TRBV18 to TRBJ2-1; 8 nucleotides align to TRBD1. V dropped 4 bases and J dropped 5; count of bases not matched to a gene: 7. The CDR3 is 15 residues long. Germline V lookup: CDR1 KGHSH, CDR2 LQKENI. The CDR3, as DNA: TGTGCCAGCTCACTTAGGACAGGGAAAAACAATGAGCAGTTCTTC. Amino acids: CASSLRTGKNNEQFF.

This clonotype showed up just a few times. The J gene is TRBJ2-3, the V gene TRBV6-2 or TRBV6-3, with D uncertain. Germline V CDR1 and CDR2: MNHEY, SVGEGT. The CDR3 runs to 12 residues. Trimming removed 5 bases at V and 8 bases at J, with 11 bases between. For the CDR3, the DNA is TGTGCCAGCAGTCGGATGTTGGGTACGCAGTATTTT. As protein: CASSRMLGTQYF.